The 16 T cell receptor beta chains below were found in one sample sequenced in a study of OX40 agonist ivuxolimab in advanced cancers. Only in-frame clones appear in the TCRdb table, and some are missing; sequencing was by immunoSEQ multiplex PCR. The table shows around 76,000 clones, with about 89% occurring only once. The input for sequencing was CD4+ or CD8+ T cells sorted from blood, taken in a trial of the OX40 agonist ivuxolimab. Receptor source: an adult with an advanced solid tumor such as melanoma, head and neck, liver or kidney cancer.

The chain is built from TRBV1 and TRBJ2-1; the table's D call, TRBD1, was not checked against the DNA. TRBV1 is termed a pseudogene. The CDR3 covers 15 residues. The chain's CDR3 is CTSSQGDTTYNEQFF. The CDR3 DNA sequence: TGCACCAGCAGCCAAGGGGACACCACCTACAATGAGCAGTTCTTC.

The rearrangement uses TRBV5-1 and TRBJ2-5, with TRBD2 matching over 7 bases. V was clipped by 2 bases and J by 4 bases; unmatched bases: 5. This CDR3 has 14 amino acids. CDR1 SGHRS and CDR2 YFSETQ come from the germline V gene. The CDR3 here is CASSFGSGVETQYF. For the CDR3, the DNA is TGCGCCAGCAGCTTCGGCAGCGGGGTAGAGACCCAGTACTTC.

V usage is TRBV30 and J usage is TRBJ2-7; TRBD1 or TRBD2 may be the D gene (6 bases each). CDR1 and CDR2 from the germline V gene are GTSNPN and SVGIG (reference sequence). V was clipped by 4 bases and J by 6 bases, with 19 bases between them. The CDR3 has 14 residues. CDR3 loop: CAWTRRGRTSEQYF. The DNA of the CDR3 is TGTGCCTGGACAAGGAGGGGGAGGACCTCCGAGCAGTACTTC. Supplemented by reference TRBV30 and TRBJ2-7, the full variable domain reads SQTIHQWPATLVQPVGSPLSLECTVEGTSNPNLYWYRQAAGRGLQLLFYSVGIGQISSEVPQNLSASRPQDRQFILSSKKLLLSDSGFYLCAWTRRGRTSEQYFGPGTRLTVT.

The V gene is TRBV5-1, the J gene TRBJ1-2; D is undetermined. Germline V gene data show CDR1 as SGHRS and CDR2 as YFSETQ. Trimming pared 0 bases from V and 4 bases from J, leaving 7 bases between. The CDR3 totals 13 residues. The CDR3 spells CASSLGGGYGYTF. The CDR3 DNA reads as TGCGCCAGCAGCTTGGGGGGTGGCTATGGCTACACCTTC.

J is TRBJ2-7 and V is TRBV9; maybe TRBD2 (5 bases). Germline-derived CDR1 and CDR2 are SGDLS and YYNGEE. Trimming pared 0 bases from V and 0 bases from J, leaving 13 bases between. The CDR3 totals 16 residues. CDR3 DNA: TGTGCCAGCAGCGTAGCTCCTAGCATGAGCTCCTACGAGCAGTACTTC. Its protein product is CASSVAPSMSSYEQYF.

V is TRBV27 and J is TRBJ2-7; 14 bases agree with TRBD2. The CDR3 totals 18 residues. CDR1 is MNHEY and CDR2 is SMNVEV in the germline V gene (reference sequence). V lost 7 bases, J lost 0 bases, and 11 bases stayed unmatched. The CDR3 is CASKNAGTSGRASYEQYF. CDR3 sequence (DNA): TGTGCCAGCAAGAACGCCGGGACTAGCGGGAGAGCCTCCTACGAGCAGTACTTC.

This chain connects TRBV6-5 to TRBJ1-2, with 7 bases that match TRBD1. Germline V gives CDR1 MNHEY, CDR2 SVGAGI. The CDR3 runs 15 residues. V was clipped by 6 bases and J by 0 bases; unmatched bases: 7. The CDR3 is CASSPGQVANYGYTF. The CDR3 DNA is TGTGCCAGCAGCCCCGGACAGGTAGCTAACTATGGCTACACCTTC.

This chain joins TRBV9 and TRBJ2-7; TRBD1 matches 10 bases. The CDR3 covers 13 residues. V dropped 0 bases and J dropped 6; count of bases not matched to a gene: 0. Germline V lookup: CDR1 SGDLS, CDR2 YYNGEE. The CDR3 loop is CASSVGQGAEQYF. The CDR3 DNA is TGTGCCAGCAGCGTAGGACAGGGGGCCGAGCAGTACTTC.

The rearrangement uses TRBV27 and TRBJ2-6, with 10 bases aligning to TRBD1. Germline CDR1 and CDR2: MNHEY and SMNVEV (reference sequence). The CDR3 is made up of 20 amino acids. Trimming at V came to 2 bases and at J to 2 bases, leaving 12 bases not matched to a gene. CDR3 bases: TGTGCCAGCAGTTTAACCTTGGACAGGGGGAATAAGGCTGGGGCCAACGTCCTGACTTTC. Its translation is CASSLTLDRGNKAGANVLTF.

The chain carries TRBV2 and TRBJ2-1; D is perhaps TRBD1 or TRBD2 (5 bases each). Germline values: CDR1 SNHLY, CDR2 FYNNEI. The V and J ends lost 8 bases and 7 bases respectively, with 12 bases between them. The CDR3 contains 12 residues. CDR3 amino acids: CASGDRPNEQFF. CDR3 DNA sequence: TGTGCCAGCGGGGACCGTCCGAATGAGCAGTTCTTC.

The rearrangement links TRBV19 to TRBJ1-5, with D perhaps TRBD1 (5 bases). In germline, CDR1 is LNHDA, CDR2 SQIVND (reference sequence). The CDR3 length is 14 residues. With 3 bases removed from V and 6 bases from J, the gap between germline ends came to 12 bases. In nucleotides, the CDR3 is TGTGCCAGTAGTATTGGGGCGGGCGGTCAGCCCCAGCATTTT. This encodes CASSIGAGGQPQHF.

The CDR3: CASSPTVSNQPQHF. CDR3 DNA sequence: TGTGCCAGCAGCCCCACAGTTAGCAATCAGCCCCAGCATTTT. The V call is TRBV7-8, the J call TRBJ1-5, with D unresolved. From germline, CDR1 is SGHVS and CDR2 FQNEAQ. This CDR3 region has 14 residues. Trimming shortened V by 5 bases and J by 0 bases, and 8 bases separated the two germline ends.

This clone turned up a few times. The chain links TRBV9 to TRBJ2-3, with a weak D call TRBD1 (8 bases). The CDR3 is 12 residues long. Trimming shortened V by 4 bases and J by 9 bases, and 12 bases separated the two germline ends. CDR1 SGDLS and CDR2 YYNGEE come from the germline V gene. The CDR3 loop reads CASSPQGGTQYF. For the CDR3, the DNA is TGTGCCAGCAGCCCACAGGGGGGGACGCAGTATTTT.

The chain links TRBV7-9 to TRBJ2-1; 9 bases match TRBD2. This CDR3 is built from 17 residues. In germline, CDR1 is SEHNR, CDR2 FQNEAQ (reference sequence). The V segment lost 2 bases and the J segment 0 bases; nucleotides outside the gene matches: 5. CDR3 in DNA: TGTGCCAGCAGCTTATCGACTAGCGGCAGCTCCTACAATGAGCAGTTCTTC. Amino acids: CASSLSTSGSSYNEQFF.

The chain uses TRBV2 and TRBJ1-5; D is unclear. Germline V CDR1 and CDR2: SNHLY, FYNNEI. Trimming took off 4 bases at V and 6 bases at J, with 13 bases between the two ends. This CDR3 contains 14 residues. The CDR3, as DNA: TGTGCCAGCAGTGCGGAGAAGCCCCCTCAGCCCCAGCATTTT. Its translation: CASSAEKPPQPQHF.

The chain links TRBV7-9 to TRBJ2-6; TRBD1 might be the D (6 bases). The length of the CDR3 is 15 residues. Trimming left V 5 bases short and J 2 bases short, with 10 bases between. Germline CDR1 is SEHNR and CDR2 is FQNEAQ (reference sequence). CDR3 sequence (DNA): TGTGCCAGCAGCCGAAACAGGGCTGGGGCCAACGTCCTGACTTTC. It yields the protein CASSRNRAGANVLTF.